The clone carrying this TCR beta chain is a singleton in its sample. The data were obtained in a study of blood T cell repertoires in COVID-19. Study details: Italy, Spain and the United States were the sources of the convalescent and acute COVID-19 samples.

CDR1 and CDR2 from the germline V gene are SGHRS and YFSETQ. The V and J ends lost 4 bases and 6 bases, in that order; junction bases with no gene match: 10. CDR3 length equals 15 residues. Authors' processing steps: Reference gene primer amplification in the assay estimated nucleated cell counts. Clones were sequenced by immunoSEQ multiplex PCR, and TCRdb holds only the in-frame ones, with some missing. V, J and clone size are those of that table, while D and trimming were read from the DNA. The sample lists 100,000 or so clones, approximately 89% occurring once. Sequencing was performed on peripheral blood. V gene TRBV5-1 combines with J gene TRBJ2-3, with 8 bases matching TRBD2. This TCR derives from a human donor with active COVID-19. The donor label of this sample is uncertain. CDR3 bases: TGCGCCAGCAGCCGCGGGGGGCCCGGGGTGGATACGCAGTATTTT. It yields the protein CASSRGGPGVDTQYF. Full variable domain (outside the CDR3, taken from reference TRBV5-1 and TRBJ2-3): KAGVTQTPRYLIKTRGQQVTLSCSPISGHRSVSWYQQTPGQGLQFLFEYFSETQRNKGNFPGRFSGRQFSNSRSEMNVSTLELGDSALYLCASSRGGPGVDTQYFGPGTRLTVL.